The entry that follows covers one T cell receptor (beta chain) sequence. This clonotype has more than one count but fewer than ten. This receptor's antigen is unknown. The sample holds no much larger clone one base away, and base qualities are not on file. Library preparation used 5' RACE. Reads for this sample came from an Illumina HiSeq 2000. A universal primer binding site was added through template switching, and the final cDNA carried a unique molecular identifier so that TCR cDNA molecules could be counted accurately. First-strand cDNA for TCR alpha and beta chains was synthesized from specific primers in the conserved constant-segment region. To control for contamination, every cDNA library was double barcoded, receiving both a SMART-Mk sample barcode and Illumina barcodes. Two successive PCR steps introduced TruSeq adapter sequences along with Illumina sample barcodes. The Illumina HiSeq platform was used with custom primers to sequence TCR alpha and beta cDNA libraries. Under the source paper's analysis protocol: MiGEC was used to process raw reads and extract unique molecular identifiers, and MiXCR was used to find CDR3 positions. For each individual, recombination models were inferred using an EM algorithm with the repgenHMM and IGoR tools. The analysis of shared clonotypes was done with the tcR package in R, with sharing normalized by the product of cloneset sizes. To study raw recombination free of thymic and clonal selection effects, out-of-frame nonproductive sequences were analyzed. The raw public data were reprocessed by TCRdb itself: fastp quality trimming at Q25, MiXCR clonotype calling, in-frame beta chains only. Entries are consolidated by CDR3 protein sequence, retaining the most common genes and DNA. TCRdb, not the original authors, processed these V and J calls. Here the sample has hundreds of thousands of distinct CDR3 sequences; 9% to 15% occur a single time. The top ten hold 6% to 9% of the sample.

This sample stems from a study of identical twins (dated by TCRdb to the mid-2010s). Some background on the complete study: To test whether fetal clonotypes persist, this study deep-sequenced TCR alpha and beta repertoires from monozygotic twins, from unrelated adults of various ages, and from cord blood. To rule out contamination, replicate twin experiments were performed at different times with different library preparation protocols. What the study reported, not specific to this receptor: In monozygotic twins, out-of-frame TCR alpha sharing was systematically underestimated by recombination models, although the models agreed with sharing between unrelated individuals. In beta out-of-frame sequences, excess twin sharing was weaker, because having fewer shared sequences lowered the signal-to-noise ratio. Abundant cord blood beta clonotypes had fewer insertions, young adult naive repertoires showed a similar but weaker trend, and memory repertoires showed no such trend. Conclusions relied on cross-sectional statistical analysis, since the same donors could not be followed over many years. Zero-insertion analyses could be partly confounded by invariant T cells such as MAIT and iNKT, although diverse VJ usage argued against such confounding for most clonotypes. Compared with coincidental sharing between unrelated individuals, out-of-frame TCR alpha sequences shared between twins had an excess of sequences with low generation probability.

Ends trimmed: V by 0 bases, J by 7 bases; bases unmatched to a gene: 7. The germline V gene encodes CDR1 DFQATT and CDR2 SNEGSKA (reference sequence). From the cysteine up to the phenylalanine, the CDR3 has a length of 15 residues. Only CDR3 DNA remains: 45 bases, in frame from the first base. Every donor was a healthy Caucasian. Three pairs of female monozygotic twins, all aged roughly 18 to 29 years, made up the twin cohort. Positive isolation kits from Invitrogen were used to isolate the CD4+ and CD8+ T cell populations. The sample was also linked to a second study, of yellow fever vaccine responses in identical twins. As the second paper documents: According to the authors, the vaccine-induced T cell response in identical twins seemed to be partly convergent and partly specific to each individual. In the study, vaccine-responding T cell clones were precisely tracked in identical twins.

The source is a woman in her late teens or twenties in good health. The V gene is TRBV20-1 and the J gene is TRBJ2-2, and TRBD2 matches 8 of the central bases. Material for sequencing was CD8+ T cells sorted from blood. Here is the DNA: TGCAGTGCTAGAGATAAGCGGGAGAGAAACGGGGAGCTGTTTTTT. This yields the protein CSARDKRERNGELFF.